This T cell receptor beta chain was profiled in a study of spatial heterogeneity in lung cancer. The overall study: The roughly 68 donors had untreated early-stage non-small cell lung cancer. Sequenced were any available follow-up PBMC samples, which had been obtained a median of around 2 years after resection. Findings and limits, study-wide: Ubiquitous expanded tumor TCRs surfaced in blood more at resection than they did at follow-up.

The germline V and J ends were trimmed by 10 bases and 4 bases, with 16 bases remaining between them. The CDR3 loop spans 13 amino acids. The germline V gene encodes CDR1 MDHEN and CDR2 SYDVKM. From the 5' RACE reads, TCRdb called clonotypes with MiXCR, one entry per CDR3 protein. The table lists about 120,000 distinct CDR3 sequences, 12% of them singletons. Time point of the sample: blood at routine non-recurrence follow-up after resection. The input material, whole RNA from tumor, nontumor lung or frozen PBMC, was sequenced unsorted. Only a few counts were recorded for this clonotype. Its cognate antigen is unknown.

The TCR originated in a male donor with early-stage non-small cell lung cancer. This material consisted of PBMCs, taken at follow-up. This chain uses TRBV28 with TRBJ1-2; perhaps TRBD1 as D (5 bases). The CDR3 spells CATSTVSLYGYTF. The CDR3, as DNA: TGTGCCACTTCGACAGTTTCCCTCTATGGCTACACCTTC.